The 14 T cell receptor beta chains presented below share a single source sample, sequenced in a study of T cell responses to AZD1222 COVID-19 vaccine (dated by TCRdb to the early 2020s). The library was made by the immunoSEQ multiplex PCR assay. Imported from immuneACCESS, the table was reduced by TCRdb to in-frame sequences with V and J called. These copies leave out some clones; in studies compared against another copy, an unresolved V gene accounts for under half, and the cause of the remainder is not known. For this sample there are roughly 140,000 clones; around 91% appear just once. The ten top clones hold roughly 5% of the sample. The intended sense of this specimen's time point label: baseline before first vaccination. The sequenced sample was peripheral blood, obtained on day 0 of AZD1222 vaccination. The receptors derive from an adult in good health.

CDR3 coding DNA: TGCGCCAGCAGCGCGACTAGCGGGCCCTACGAGCAGTACTTC. As protein: CASSATSGPYEQYF. This chain connects TRBV5-1 to TRBJ2-7; 10 positions agree with TRBD2. This CDR3 comprises 14 residues. V was clipped by 4 bases and J by 2 bases; unmatched bases: 3. CDR1 is SGHRS and CDR2 is YFSETQ in the germline V gene.

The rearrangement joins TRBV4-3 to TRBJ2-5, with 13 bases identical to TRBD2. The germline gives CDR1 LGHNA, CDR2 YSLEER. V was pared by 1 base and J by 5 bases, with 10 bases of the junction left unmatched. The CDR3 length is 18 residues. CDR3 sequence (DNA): TGCGCCAGCAGCCAAGCCCTTGGACTAGCGGGAGAGATGGAGACCCAGTACTTC. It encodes CASSQALGLAGEMETQYF.

The CDR3 region has the DNA TGTGCCAGCAGTTTGGGGGGGCATGGCGGGGAGCTGTTTTTT. Translating it yields CASSLGGHGGELFF. This rearrangement joins TRBV28 to TRBJ2-2; TRBD2 is a possible D gene (7 bases). CDR1 and CDR2 (germline): MDHEN, SYDVKM. This CDR3 spans 14 amino acids. Trimming removed 3 bases at V and 7 bases at J, with 12 bases between.

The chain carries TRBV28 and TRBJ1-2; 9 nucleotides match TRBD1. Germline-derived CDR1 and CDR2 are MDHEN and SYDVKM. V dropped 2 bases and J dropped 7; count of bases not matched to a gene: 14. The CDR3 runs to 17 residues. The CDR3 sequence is CASSLALELQGASGYTF. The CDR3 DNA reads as TGTGCCAGCAGTTTAGCCCTGGAGCTACAGGGGGCAAGTGGCTACACCTTC.

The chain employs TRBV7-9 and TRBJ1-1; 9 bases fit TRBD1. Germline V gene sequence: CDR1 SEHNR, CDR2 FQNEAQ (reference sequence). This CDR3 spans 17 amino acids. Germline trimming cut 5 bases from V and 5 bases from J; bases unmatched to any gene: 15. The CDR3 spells CASSVGQGTVPGTEAFF. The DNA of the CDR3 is TGTGCCAGCAGCGTCGGACAGGGGACGGTCCCGGGTACTGAAGCTTTCTTT.

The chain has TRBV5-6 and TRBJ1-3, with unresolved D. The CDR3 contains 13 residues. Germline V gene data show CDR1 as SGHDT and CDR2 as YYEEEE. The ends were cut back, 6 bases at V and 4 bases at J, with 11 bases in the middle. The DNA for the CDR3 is TGTGCCAGCACCCGCGAGGAGGGAAACACCATATATTTT. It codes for CASTREEGNTIYF. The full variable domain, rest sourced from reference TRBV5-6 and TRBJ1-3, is DAGVTQSPTHLIKTRGQQVTLRCSPKSGHDTVSWYQQALGQGPQFIFQYYEEEERQRGNFPDRFSGHQFPNYSSELNVNALLLGDSALYLCASTREEGNTIYFGEGSWLTVV.

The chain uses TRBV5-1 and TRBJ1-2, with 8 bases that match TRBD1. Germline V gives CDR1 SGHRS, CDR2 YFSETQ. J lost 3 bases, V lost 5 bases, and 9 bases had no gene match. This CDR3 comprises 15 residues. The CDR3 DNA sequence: TGCGCCAGCAGAGGAAGGACAGGGCGGGACTATGGCTACACCTTC. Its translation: CASRGRTGRDYGYTF. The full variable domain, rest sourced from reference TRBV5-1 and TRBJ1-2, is KAGVTQTPRYLIKTRGQQVTLSCSPISGHRSVSWYQQTPGQGLQFLFEYFSETQRNKGNFPGRFSGRQFSNSRSEMNVSTLELGDSALYLCASRGRTGRDYGYTFGSGTRLTVV.

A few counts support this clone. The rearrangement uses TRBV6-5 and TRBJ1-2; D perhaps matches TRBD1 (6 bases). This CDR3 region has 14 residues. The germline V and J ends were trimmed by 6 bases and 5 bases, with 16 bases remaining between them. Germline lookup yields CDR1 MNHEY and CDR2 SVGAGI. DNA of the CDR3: TGTGCCAGCAGGTCCCCGGGGACACAGTATGGCTACACCTTC. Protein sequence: CASRSPGTQYGYTF.

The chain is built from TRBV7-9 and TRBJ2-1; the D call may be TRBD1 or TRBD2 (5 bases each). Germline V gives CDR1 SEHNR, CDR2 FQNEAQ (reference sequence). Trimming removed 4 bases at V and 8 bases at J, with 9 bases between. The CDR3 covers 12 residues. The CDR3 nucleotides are TGTGCCAGCAGCTCGCAGGGAGATGAGCAGTTCTTC. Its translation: CASSSQGDEQFF.

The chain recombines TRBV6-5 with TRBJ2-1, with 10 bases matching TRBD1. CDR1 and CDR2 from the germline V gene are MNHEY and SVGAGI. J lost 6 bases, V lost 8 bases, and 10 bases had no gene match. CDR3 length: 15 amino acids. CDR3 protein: CASGPRRTGGNEQFF. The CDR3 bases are TGTGCCAGCGGCCCCCGGAGGACAGGGGGCAATGAGCAGTTCTTC.

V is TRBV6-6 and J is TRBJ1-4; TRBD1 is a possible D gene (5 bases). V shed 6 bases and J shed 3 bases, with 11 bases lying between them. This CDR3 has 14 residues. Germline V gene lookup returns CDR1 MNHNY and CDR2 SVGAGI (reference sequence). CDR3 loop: CASSRRQPNEKLFF. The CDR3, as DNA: TGTGCCAGCAGCCGGCGACAGCCTAATGAAAAACTGTTTTTT.

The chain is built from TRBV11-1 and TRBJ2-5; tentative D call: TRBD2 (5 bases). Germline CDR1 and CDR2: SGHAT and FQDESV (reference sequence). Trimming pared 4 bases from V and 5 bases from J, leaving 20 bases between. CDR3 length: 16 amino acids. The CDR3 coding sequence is TGTGCCAGCAGCTCTAGCCGGCTCGGGCTGAGGGAGACCCAGTACTTC. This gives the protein CASSSSRLGLRETQYF.

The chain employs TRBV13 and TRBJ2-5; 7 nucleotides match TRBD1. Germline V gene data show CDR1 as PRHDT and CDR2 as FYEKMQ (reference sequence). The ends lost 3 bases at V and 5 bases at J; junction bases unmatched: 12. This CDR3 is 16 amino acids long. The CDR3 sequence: CASSFGLSQGLETQYF. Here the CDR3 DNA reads TGTGCCAGCAGCTTTGGGTTGTCACAGGGGTTGGAGACCCAGTACTTC.

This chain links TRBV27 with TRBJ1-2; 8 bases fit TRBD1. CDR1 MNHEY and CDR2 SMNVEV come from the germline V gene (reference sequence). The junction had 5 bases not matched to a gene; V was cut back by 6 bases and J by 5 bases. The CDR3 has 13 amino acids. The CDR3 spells CASSNRGEYGYTF. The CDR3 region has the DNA TGTGCCAGCAGCAACAGGGGGGAGTATGGCTACACCTTC.